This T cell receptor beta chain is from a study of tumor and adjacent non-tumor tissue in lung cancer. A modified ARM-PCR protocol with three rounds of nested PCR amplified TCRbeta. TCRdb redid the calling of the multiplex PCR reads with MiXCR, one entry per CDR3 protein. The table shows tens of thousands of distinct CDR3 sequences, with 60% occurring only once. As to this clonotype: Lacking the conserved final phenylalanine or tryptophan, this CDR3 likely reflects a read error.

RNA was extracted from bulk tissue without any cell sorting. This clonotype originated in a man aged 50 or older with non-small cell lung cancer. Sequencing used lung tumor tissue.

CDR3 protein: CSVGQRKRDTQYL. In nucleotides, the CDR3 is TGCAGCGTTGGACAGAGGAAGCGAGATACGCAGTATCTT. The V call is TRBV29-1, the J call TRBJ2-3, with D tentatively TRBD1 (5 bases). CDR1 SQVTM and CDR2 ANQGSEA come from the germline V gene. Between the trimmed V and J ends, which lost 4 bases and 5 bases, there was a span of 13 bases. There are 13 residues in the CDR3.